This entry features one TCR beta chain sequence. Per germline, CDR1 SGHVS and CDR2 FQNEAQ. Trimming removed 5 bases at V and 2 bases at J, with 13 bases between. The CDR3 totals 14 residues. Per the original methods: It was from reference gene primer amplification that nucleated cell counts were estimated. Repertoires were generated with immunoSEQ multiplex PCR, while TCRdb's copy carries only in-frame clones and drops some. The V and J calls and clone size are taken from that table; D and trimming were inferred from the DNA. The table has about 94,000 clones, around two thirds seen once; the top ten hold under 5%. This entry is derived from a study of blood T cell repertoires in COVID-19. Study-level information: Acute and convalescent COVID-19 samples came from the United States, Italy and Spain. PBMCs, B-cell-depleted T cells, or T cells were the source of the cDNA or gDNA that made up the material.

The sequence was collected from a man between 65 and 85 years old with COVID-19, enrolled during active disease. What was sequenced was peripheral blood. The chain employs TRBV7-8 and TRBJ2-7; D remains ambiguous. DNA of the CDR3: TGTGCCAGCAGCCGCCAAATGGAGACCTACGAGCAGTACTTC. This codes for CASSRQMETYEQYF. Using reference TRBV7-8 and TRBJ2-7 for the parts outside the CDR3, the full variable domain is GAGVSQSPRYKVAKRGQDVALRCDPISGHVSLFWYQQALGQGPEFLTYFQNEAQLDKSGLPSDRFFAERPEGSVSTLKIQRTQQEDSAVYLCASSRQMETYEQYFGPGTRLTVT.